What follows is one TCR beta chain and its context. The data stem from a study of cytomegalovirus exposure and HLA in healthy donors. V lost 6 bases to trimming and J lost 3 bases, with 12 bases between them. In germline, CDR1 is ENHRY, CDR2 SYGVKD. The CDR3 is 13 amino acids. The primer mix had 60 Vbeta and 13 Jbeta primers. Profiled with immunoSEQ multiplex PCR; TCRdb holds only in-frame clones, not every one. There are 75,000 to 80,000 clones in the sample; just over 70% occur only once, and just under 5% lies in the top ten. This chain joins TRBV10-3 and TRBJ2-7; TRBD2 is a possible D gene (5 bases). This sequence was found in a man in his sixties in good health and CMV-seropositive. Input material: PBMCs. The chain's CDR3 is CAIRRVLDYEQYF. CDR3 DNA: TGTGCCATCAGGCGGGTTTTGGACTACGAGCAGTACTTC.